The sequence of this T cell receptor (beta chain) was determined in a study of response to subunit inactivated influenza vaccine. TCRdb fed the RT-PCR reads into MiXCR, producing one record per CDR3 protein. The data contain 500,000 to 600,000 distinct CDR3 sequences, 11% of them singletons. The CDR3 contains 13 residues. Germline V gene lookup returns CDR1 DFQATT and CDR2 SNEGSKA (reference sequence). V was clipped by 6 bases and J by 4 bases, with 13 bases between them. This sample also appeared in a second study, on T cells expressing NK-cell markers. That paper notes: The cDNA for TCR beta came from 5'RACE template switching with UMIs. Each TCR beta repertoire originated in sorted T cells that were CD3+CD56+NKG2C+, CD3+CD56+NKG2C- or CD3+CD56-NKG2C+. Seven donors tested HCMV-seropositive and one tested seronegative among the eight sequenced. Sorting in several experiments was restricted by an anti-gamma-delta TCR antibody to alpha-beta TCR T cells. The contribution of dominant NKG2C+ clonotypes to CD8+ T cells in roughly 6 donors was roughly 1.0-8%.

This chain uses TRBV20-1 with TRBJ1-5; D is unresolved. This TCR was recovered from a man aged 45-65 years who received an inactivated influenza vaccine. The sample in question was PBMCs from blood, obtained on the day of vaccination. The CDR3 DNA reads as TGCAGTGCCGTAGGCGGGCGGAATCAGCCCCAGCATTTT. This codes for CSAVGGRNQPQHF.